A selection of T cell receptor beta chains follows, all from one sample in a study of graft-versus-host responses after intestinal transplantation. This table comes from immunoSEQ multiplex PCR, and its TCRdb copy is limited to in-frame clones, with some not included. Among more than 50,000 clones listed, around nine tenths were seen once. Specimen: PBMCs, collected 118 to 130 days after intestinal transplantation. The source of these receptors is a human patient who received an intestinal transplant, so some T cells may come from the graft donor. The CDR3 runs from the conserved cysteine through the conserved F or W. Fields, in order: V gene, clone size, D gene, J gene, CDR3 DNA, CDR3 protein. The D gene is left open where the match is weak. Some rows have no size entry. The others give once, few or many, or a class for an expanded clone.

TRBV2,NA,TRBD2,TRBJ2-7,TGTGCCAGCAGGGGGGGGCTAGCGGGATACGAGCAGTACTTC,CASRGGLAGYEQYF
TRBV6-6,NA,NA,TRBJ2-7,TGTGCCAGCAGTTCCGGGCCCAGGGGGGCCCACGAGCAGTACTTC,CASSSGPRGAHEQYF
TRBV6-1,NA,NA,TRBJ2-7,TGTGCCAGCACCACGAGTGGGGACAATACCTACGAGCGGTACTTC,CASTTSGDNTYERYF
TRBV7-9,NA,NA,TRBJ2-1,TGTGCCAGCAGTCAGGACTGGGGGCCTTACAATGAGCAGTTCTTC,CASSQDWGPYNEQFF
TRBV10-3,once,NA,TRBJ2-5,TGTGCCATCAGTTCCTCGGGGGCCGGACAAGAGACCCAGTACTTC,CAISSSGAGQETQYF
TRBV2,NA,NA,TRBJ2-7,TGTGCCAGCAATTTCGGGGTCGGTCTGGGCGAGCAGTACTTC,CASNFGVGLGEQYF
TRBV7-9,NA,NA,TRBJ1-1,TGTGCCAGCAGCTACCCCCAGGGGATGAACACTGAAGCTTTCTTT,CASSYPQGMNTEAFF
TRBV7-8,NA,NA,TRBJ2-7,TGTGCCAGCAGCTTATGGCACGAGCAGTACTTC,CASSLWHEQYF
TRBV19,NA,NA,TRBJ1-4,TGTGCCAGTAGTATACGACACTTTGCAACTAATGAAAAACTGTTTTTT,CASSIRHFATNEKLFF
TRBV19,NA,NA,TRBJ2-1,TGTGCCAGTAGCCCTAGTACCTACAATGAGCAGTTCTTC,CASSPSTYNEQFF